A selection of T cell receptor beta chains follows, all from one sample in a study of T-cell reconstitution after alpha-beta-depleted transplantation in children. From the PCR reads, TCRdb called clonotypes with MiXCR, one entry per CDR3 protein. Of 300,000 or so distinct CDR3 sequences in the sample, about a quarter were seen once. Source: PBMCs, mostly from graft donor cells, taken 180 days after TCRalphabeta/CD19-depleted stem cell transplant. The source is a male patient between 10 and 17 years old who had a stem cell transplant for acute lymphoblastic leukemia, so the T cells may come from the graft donor. The CDR3 runs from the conserved cysteine through the conserved F or W. A D gene is named only where the DNA matches it firmly. A clone size is listed for some rows: how often the clone was seen (once, few, many), or a class if it is expanded.

TRBD1	TRBV25-1	.	TRBJ2-7	TGTGCCAGCAGTGATGTGGGGACAGGCGGCTACGAGCAGTACTTC	CASSDVGTGGYEQYF
.	TRBV12-3/TRBV12-4	few	TRBJ2-2	TGTGCCAGCAGTCCCATAGTAGGCACCGGGGAGCTGTTTTTT	CASSPIVGTGELFF
.	TRBV5-1	.	TRBJ1-2	TGCGCCAGCAGCTTCCTGAATAAGGTTGGCTACACCTTC	CASSFLNKVGYTF
TRBD2	TRBV29-1	many	TRBJ2-7	TGCAGCGTTGCCGGGACTAGCGTCTCCTACGAGCAGTACTTC	CSVAGTSVSYEQYF
.	TRBV12-3/TRBV12-4	.	TRBJ2-1	TGTGCCTGCAATCTAGCGACCTACAATGAGCAGTTCTTC	CACNLATYNEQFF
.	TRBV7-9	.	TRBJ2-5	TGTGCCAGCAGCTTAGCCCGGGTCCAAGAGACCCAGTACTTC	CASSLARVQETQYF
.	TRBV5-8	.	TRBJ2-1	TGTGCCAGCAGTCCACCCGACTCTAGCTCCTACAATGAGCAGTTCTTC	CASSPPDSSSYNEQFF
TRBD2	TRBV14	.	TRBJ2-5	TGTGCCAGCAGCCGATCGGGACTAGCGGGAGAGACCCAGTACTTC	CASSRSGLAGETQYF
.	TRBV19	.	TRBJ2-2	TGTGCACTAGAAGCCCGGACCGGGGAGCTGTTTTTT	CALEARTGELFF
.	TRBV6-5	many	TRBJ1-1	TGTGCCAGCAAGGGGGCTGAAGCTTTCTTT	CASKGAEAFF
TRBD1	TRBV27	few	TRBJ2-7	TGTGCCAGTTTACAGGGGTTCTACGAGCAGTACTTC	CASLQGFYEQYF
TRBD2	TRBV6-1	.	TRBJ2-7	TGTGCCACCATGGATCTACTAGCGGGAAGCTACGAGCAGTACTTC	CATMDLLAGSYEQYF
TRBD2	TRBV11-2	.	TRBJ2-2	TGTGCCAGCAGCCCCACTAGCGGAGTGAACACCGTGGAGCTGTTTTTT	CASSPTSGVNTVELFF
.	TRBV11-2	.	TRBJ2-2	TGTGCCAGCAGCTTCCTAGATGGCACCGGGGAGCTGTTTTTT	CASSFLDGTGELFF
TRBD2	TRBV6-4	.	TRBJ2-1	TGTGCCAGCAGTGCGATAGCGGGAGTTGGCGAGCAGTTCTTC	CASSAIAGVGEQFF